Listed below are T cell receptor beta chains from one sample, sequenced in a study of T cell changes during pregnancy in multiple sclerosis. Using immunoSEQ multiplex PCR, the repertoire was profiled, and TCRdb retains in-frame clones only, with some absent. Of under 20,000 clones in the sample, around four fifths were seen once. The sample consisted of CD8+ T cells from peripheral blood mononuclear cells, taken in the second trimester of pregnancy. All receptors derive from a female donor in good health, enrolled as a control in a pregnancy study. Each CDR3 is given with its conserved first and last residue. A D gene is named only where the DNA matches it firmly. Some rows mark clone size as missing; the rest say once, few, many or name a class of expanded clone.

v_call	j_call	clone_size	d_call	cdr3_length	cdr3_nt	cdr3_aa
TRBV4-2	TRBJ2-5	.	.	14	TGTGCCAGCAGGCAAGGGCTCGGGGGAGAGACCCAGTACTTC	CASRQGLGGETQYF
TRBV19	TRBJ1-5	.	TRBD1	15	TGTGCCAGTAGTACCCGGGAGGGGGCTAATCAGCCCCAGCATTTT	CASSTREGANQPQHF
TRBV15	TRBJ1-2	.	.	15	TGTGCCACCAGCTCTCATGGGCAAGTATTCTATGGCTACACCTTC	CATSSHGQVFYGYTF
TRBV5-4	TRBJ1-2	.	.	11	TGTGCCAGCAGTTTTGGGCAAGGCTACACCTTC	CASSFGQGYTF
TRBV7-8	TRBJ2-6	.	.	18	TGTGCCGGAATACCTGCGGGCGGGGCAGCCTCTGGGGCCAACGTCCTGACTTTC	CAGIPAGGAASGANVLTF
TRBV5-6	TRBJ2-2	.	.	14	TGTGCCAGCAGCGCGGTCGAGAACACCGGGGAGCTGTTTTTT	CASSAVENTGELFF
TRBV18	TRBJ1-1	.	.	13	TGTGCCAGCTCACCACCGGTGGAGAGGGGGGCTTTCTTT	CASSPPVERGAFF
TRBV11-3	TRBJ1-5	.	TRBD1	15	TGTGCCAGCAGCTTTTCGGACAGGGAAGGGCAGCCCCAGCATTTT	CASSFSDREGQPQHF
TRBV30	TRBJ2-7	.	TRBD1	16	TGTGCCTGGAGCCCAGAACGGGACAGGTTACTTGACGAGCAGTACTTC	CAWSPERDRLLDEQYF
TRBV28	TRBJ2-2	.	.	13	TGTGCCAGCGGGGTAGGGGGGGCCGGGGAGCTGTTTTTT	CASGVGGAGELFF
TRBV9	TRBJ1-3	.	.	16	TGTGCCAGCAGCCAGGGGCCGTCCACCTCTGGAAACACCATATATTTT	CASSQGPSTSGNTIYF
TRBV6-6	TRBJ1-1	.	TRBD1	14	TGTGCCAGCAGCCCAGACAGGGGCGAAACTGAAGCTTTCTTT	CASSPDRGETEAFF
TRBV28	TRBJ2-7	.	.	16	TGTGCCAGCAGTTTACGACGGGGTGCCCCTGGCAACGAGCAGTACTTC	CASSLRRGAPGNEQYF
TRBV30	TRBJ2-1	.	TRBD2	14	TGTGCCTGCCCTCAAGCGGGGGCAAGGGATGAGCAGTTCTTC	CACPQAGARDEQFF
TRBV19	TRBJ1-1	once	.	15	TGTGCCAGTACCTCAATTTGGGTGGCGGCCACTGAAGCTTTCTTT	CASTSIWVAATEAFF
TRBV5-4	TRBJ2-3	.	TRBD2	14	TGTGCCAGCAGCTCTGGACTAGAAGTAGATACGCAGTATTTT	CASSSGLEVDTQYF
TRBV6-4	TRBJ2-3	.	.	15	TGTGCCAGCAGTCCAGGGGCGGTTAGTTCAGATACGCAGTATTTT	CASSPGAVSSDTQYF
TRBV27	TRBJ1-2	.	TRBD1	13	TGTGCCAGCAGTACCCAGGGGGGCTATGGCTACACCTTC	CASSTQGGYGYTF
TRBV27	TRBJ1-4	.	.	15	TGTGCCAGCAGCAGTAGACAGTTAACTAATGAAAAACTGTTTTTT	CASSSRQLTNEKLFF
TRBV2	TRBJ1-5	.	.	13	TGTGCCAGCAAGGAGGCCATCAATCAGCCCCAGCATTTT	CASKEAINQPQHF
TRBV6-6	TRBJ1-1	.	TRBD1	12	TGTGCCGCTGGACAGGGCATATCTGAAGCTTTCTTT	CAAGQGISEAFF
TRBV4-1	TRBJ2-3	.	TRBD2	15	TGCGCCAGCAGCCGTACGGGGGGGCTAGGAGATACGCAGTATTTT	CASSRTGGLGDTQYF
TRBV4-3	TRBJ2-3	once	TRBD2	15	TGCGCCAGCAGCCAAGTGCGGGGGTCGGGTGTTGCGCAGTATTTT	CASSQVRGSGVAQYF
TRBV14	TRBJ2-1	once	.	12	TGTGCCAGCAGCCAAGAAGGCCAGGGTCCGTTCTTC	CASSQEGQGPFF
TRBV7-2	TRBJ1-5	.	TRBD1	16	TGTGCCAGCAGCTCTTACAGGGGACATAGCAATCAGCCCCAGCATTTT	CASSSYRGHSNQPQHF
TRBV11-2	TRBJ1-1	.	.	12	TGTGCCAGCAGCTTACCCGGGGAAGAAGCTTTCTTT	CASSLPGEEAFF
TRBV6-6	TRBJ1-6	.	.	15	TGTGCCAGCAGTTATTTCGGTCAGAGGGATTCACCCCTCCACTTT	CASSYFGQRDSPLHF
TRBV2	TRBJ1-6	.	.	16	TGTGCCACCACCCCAGGGTTCGGGGACTCAAATTCACCCCTCCACTTT	CATTPGFGDSNSPLHF
TRBV2	TRBJ1-2	medium-sized	.	14	TGTGCCAGCAGTGGGGACAACGCTAACTATGGCTACACCTTC	CASSGDNANYGYTF
TRBV4-3	TRBJ1-2	.	TRBD1	16	TGCGCCAGCAGCCAAGTCTTAACCAGGGGGGACTATGGCTACACCTTC	CASSQVLTRGDYGYTF
TRBV28	TRBJ2-1	.	TRBD2	16	TGTGCCACCCACCTAGCGGGGAAAAGCTCCTACAATGAGCAGTTCTTC	CATHLAGKSSYNEQFF